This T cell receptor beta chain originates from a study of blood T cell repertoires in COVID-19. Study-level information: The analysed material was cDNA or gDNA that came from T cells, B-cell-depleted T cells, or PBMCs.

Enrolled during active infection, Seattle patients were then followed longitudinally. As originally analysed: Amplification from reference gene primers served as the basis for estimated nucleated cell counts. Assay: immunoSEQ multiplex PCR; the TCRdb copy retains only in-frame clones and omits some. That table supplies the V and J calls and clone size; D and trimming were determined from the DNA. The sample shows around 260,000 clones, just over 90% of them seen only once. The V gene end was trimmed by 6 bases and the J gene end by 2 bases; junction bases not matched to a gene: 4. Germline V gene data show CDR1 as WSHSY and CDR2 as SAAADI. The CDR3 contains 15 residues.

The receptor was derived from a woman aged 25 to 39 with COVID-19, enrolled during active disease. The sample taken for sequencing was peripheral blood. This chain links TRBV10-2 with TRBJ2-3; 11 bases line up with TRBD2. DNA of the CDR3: TGCGCCAGCAGGAGACTAGCGGGGAACACAGATACGCAGTATTTT. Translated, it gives CASRRLAGNTDTQYF.